Following are 22 T cell receptor beta chains from one sample sequenced in a study of T cells in Graves' hyperthyroidism and ophthalmopathy. It was RNA transcripts that yielded the amplified TCR beta CDR3 regions. The TCR CDR3 first-round RT-PCR relied on the HTBI primer set. TCRdb used MiXCR to reprocess the multiplex PCR reads, holding one entry per CDR3 protein. The profile covers some 600,000 distinct CDR3 sequences, with approximately 13% appearing a single time and approximately 5.7% taken by the ten largest. Input material: blood. The source of these receptors is a woman in her 30s with Graves' hyperthyroidism that later progressed to Graves' ophthalmopathy.

The chain uses TRBV28 and TRBJ2-1, with 11 bases lining up with TRBD2. The trim removed 10 bases at V and 6 bases at J, leaving 11 bases unmatched. This CDR3 has 15 residues. Looked up from germline, CDR1 is MDHEN and CDR2 is SYDVKM. CDR3 residues: CATETLAGGINEQFF. The CDR3 region has the DNA TGTGCCACCGAGACGTTAGCGGGAGGGATCAATGAGCAGTTCTTC.

In its sample, this clonotype was seen many times. The genes are TRBV19 and TRBJ2-1, with 7 nucleotides matching TRBD2. V shed 5 bases, J shed 0 bases, and the junction held 19 bases outside the gene matches. The CDR3 is 20 residues long. Germline V gene lookup returns CDR1 LNHDA and CDR2 SQIVND (reference sequence). This chain's CDR3 is CASSPPRTSPFEGSYNEQFF. The CDR3 DNA reads TGTGCCAGTAGTCCCCCCCGGACTAGTCCCTTTGAGGGCTCCTACAATGAGCAGTTCTTC.

The chain joins TRBV19 to TRBJ2-1, with D perhaps matching TRBD1 or TRBD2 (6 bases each). The CDR3 has 15 amino acids. Per germline, CDR1 LNHDA and CDR2 SQIVND (reference sequence). Trimming removed 9 bases from V and 7 bases from J, with 22 bases in between. CDR3: CASTTTARGVNEQFF. The DNA for the CDR3 is TGTGCCAGCACAACTACAGCGAGGGGGGTGAATGAGCAGTTCTTC.

At least ten counts were recorded for this clonotype. This rearrangement joins TRBV10-3 to TRBJ2-7; D is ambiguous. The CDR3 length is 11 residues. The germline gives CDR1 ENHRY, CDR2 SYGVKD. V was clipped by 2 bases and J by 4 bases, with 3 bases between them. The CDR3 region has the DNA TGTGCCATCAGTGAGAATTACGAGCAGTACTTC. As protein: CAISENYEQYF.

V is TRBV12-3 or TRBV12-4 and J is TRBJ1-1, with D unresolved. The CDR3 totals 14 residues. V was cut by 7 bases and J by 3 bases, with 15 bases left in between. The CDR3 DNA sequence: TGTGCCAGCACCCAGGACGGTGGAGACACTGAAGCTTTCTTT. Translated, it gives CASTQDGGDTEAFF.

This clonotype was detected ten times or more. V usage is TRBV2 and J usage is TRBJ2-1; possible D gene TRBD2, 6 bases. The CDR3 consists of 14 residues. V dropped 8 bases and J dropped 8 bases, with 19 bases sitting between them. CDR1 is SNHLY and CDR2 is FYNNEI in the germline V gene. CDR3 amino acids: CASATEVLADEQFF. In DNA form, the CDR3 reads TGTGCCAGCGCGACCGAGGTACTAGCCGATGAGCAGTTCTTC. Full variable domain (outside the CDR3, taken from reference TRBV2 and TRBJ2-1): EPEVTQTPSHQVTQMGQEVILRCVPISNHLYFYWYRQILGQKVEFLVSFYNNEISEKSEIFDDQFSVERPDGSNFTLKIRSTKLEDSAMYFCASATEVLADEQFFGPGTRLTVL.

The chain recombines TRBV12-3 or TRBV12-4 with TRBJ2-2, with 7 bases matching TRBD1. V dropped 6 bases and J dropped 2; count of bases not matched to a gene: 6. There are 15 residues in the CDR3. The DNA of the CDR3 is TGTGCCAGCAGCTGGGGACAGCAAAACACCGGGGAGCTGTTTTTT. Amino acids: CASSWGQQNTGELFF.

The sample holds many counts of this clonotype. The J gene is TRBJ1-5, the V gene TRBV6-1, with unresolved D. The germline V and J ends were trimmed by 7 bases and 4 bases, with 8 bases remaining between them. Per germline, CDR1 MNHNS and CDR2 SASEGT. The CDR3 is made up of 12 amino acids. The CDR3, as DNA: TGTGCCAGCAATGGACCGAATCAGCCCCAGCATTTT. Translating gives CASNGPNQPQHF.

The table lists this clonotype with a few counts. This chain links TRBV6-1 with TRBJ2-3; a possible D gene is TRBD2 (6 bases). Trimming took off 5 bases at V and 0 bases at J, with 18 bases between the two ends. Per germline, CDR1 MNHNS and CDR2 SASEGT. The CDR3 spans 17 residues. The CDR3 region has the DNA TGTGCCAGCAGTCCCGGCACTAGCCAGCCTAGCACAGATACGCAGTATTTT. Translation gives CASSPGTSQPSTDTQYF.

The chain couples TRBV6-1 to TRBJ2-2; TRBD1 aligns across 7 bases. The V gene's germline CDR1 is MNHNS and CDR2 SASEGT. J gave up 3 bases and V 2 bases, and 6 bases lay outside the gene matches. This CDR3 region has 16 residues. The DNA for the CDR3 is TGTGCCAGCAGTGAAAAGAGGGGGCGCGACACCGGGGAGCTGTTTTTT. Residues: CASSEKRGRDTGELFF.

This clonotype turned up a few times. The chain has TRBV19 and TRBJ1-1; D is possibly TRBD1 (5 bases). The V gene's germline CDR1 is LNHDA and CDR2 SQIVND (reference sequence). The CDR3 length is 15 residues. Trimming shortened V by 10 bases and J by 0 bases, and 18 bases separated the two germline ends. CDR3 loop: CATRPQGPLNTEAFF. The CDR3 nucleotides are TGTGCCACCCGCCCGCAGGGACCACTGAACACTGAAGCTTTCTTT.

In its sample, this clonotype was seen many times. The V call is TRBV7-6, the J call TRBJ1-5; possibly TRBD1 for D (6 bases). The germline V gene has CDR1 SGHVS and CDR2 FNYEAQ. V lost 8 bases and J lost 8, with 16 bases in between. There are 13 residues in the CDR3. For the CDR3, the DNA is TGTGCCAGCGGGGACATGCCCGGGGAGCCCCAGCATTTT. This gives the protein CASGDMPGEPQHF.

The chain links TRBV6-1 to TRBJ2-7; D remains ambiguous. The V gene's germline CDR1 is MNHNS and CDR2 SASEGT. Trimming took 5 bases from V and 2 from J, leaving 13 bases between them. This CDR3 comprises 14 residues. CDR3 amino acids: CASSSPGIAYEQYF. CDR3 nucleotide sequence: TGTGCCAGCAGTTCCCCGGGTATCGCCTACGAGCAGTACTTC.

This clonotype appeared a few times. The chain combines TRBV7-9 with TRBJ2-2, with TRBD2 matching over 9 bases. Per the germline V gene, CDR1 is SEHNR and CDR2 is FQNEAQ (reference sequence). V lost 2 bases to trimming and J lost 8 bases; unmatched junction nucleotides: 18. The CDR3 covers 19 residues. CDR3 sequence reads: CASSLRDSYLSGSKGELFF. The CDR3 DNA sequence: TGTGCCAGCAGCTTACGGGACAGCTACCTTAGCGGGAGTAAGGGGGAGCTGTTTTTT. The whole variable domain, filled in from reference TRBV7-9 and TRBJ2-2, reads DTGVSQNPRHKITKRGQNVTFRCDPISEHNRLYWYRQTLGQGPEFLTYFQNEAQLEKSRLLSDRFSAERPKGSFSTLEIQRTEQGDSAMYLCASSLRDSYLSGSKGELFFGEGSRLTVL.

This chain links TRBV6-1 with TRBJ1-1; D is ambiguous. CDR1 MNHNS and CDR2 SASEGT come from the germline V gene. The germline V and J ends were trimmed by 10 bases and 7 bases, with 22 bases remaining between them. This CDR3 is built from 14 residues. The CDR3 loop reads CAITSRQWSFEAFF. In DNA form, the CDR3 reads TGTGCCATCACCTCCCGGCAGTGGTCATTTGAAGCTTTCTTT.

Only a few counts were recorded for this clonotype. V and J are TRBV6-2 or TRBV6-3 and TRBJ2-3; no clear D gene. CDR1 and CDR2 from the germline V gene are MNHEY and SVGEGT. Trimming shortened V by 7 bases and J by 2 bases, and 13 bases separated the two germline ends. This CDR3 region has 14 residues. CDR3 protein: CASIGTGPTDTQYF. As DNA, the CDR3 is TGTGCCAGCATAGGTACTGGTCCCACAGATACGCAGTATTTT.

In this sample, this clonotype turned up many times. The CDR3 DNA reads TGTGCCAGCAGCCCATATGATACGGCAGCCTACGAGCAGTACTTC. It codes for CASSPYDTAAYEQYF. The rearrangement uses TRBV3-1 and TRBJ2-7, with unresolved D. Germline assignment: CDR1 LGHDT and CDR2 YNNKEL (reference sequence). The CDR3 covers 15 residues. The germline V and J ends were trimmed by 4 bases and 2 bases, with 15 bases remaining between them.

This clonotype was detected a few times. This sequence joins TRBV4-1 and TRBJ2-3, with 10 bases fitting TRBD2. Germline-derived CDR1 and CDR2 are MGHRA and YSYEKL. The V gene end was trimmed by 3 bases and the J gene end by 2 bases; junction bases not matched to a gene: 5. CDR3 length equals 16 residues. CDR3 sequence: CASSHGGLADTDTQYF. DNA of the CDR3: TGCGCCAGCAGCCACGGTGGACTAGCGGACACAGATACGCAGTATTTT.

In the case of this clonotype: In this CDR3 the conserved last residue, phenylalanine or tryptophan, is missing, so a read error is likely. V usage is TRBV5-1 and J usage is TRBJ2-2; tentatively, D is TRBD1 or TRBD2 (6 bases each). Trimming shortened V by 1 base and J by 6 bases, and 10 bases separated the two germline ends. Germline V lookup: CDR1 SGHRS, CDR2 YFSETQ. This CDR3 contains 14 residues. The DNA of the CDR3 is TGCGCCAGCAGCTTGACCGGGGGCCCCGGGGAGCTGTTTTTA. Translation: CASSLTGGPGELFL.

This clonotype was picked up a small number of times. This chain connects TRBV12-3 or TRBV12-4 to TRBJ1-4; 8 nucleotides line up with TRBD1. CDR3 length equals 14 residues. V gave up 5 bases and J gave up 3 bases; unmatched junction bases: 2. CDR3 protein: CASSDRGSNEKLFF. The CDR3 DNA is TGTGCCAGCAGTGACAGGGGTTCTAATGAAAAACTGTTTTTT.

CDR3 sequence (DNA): TGTGCCAGCAGTGGGCAGGGTGGCCCTAATTCACCCCTCCACTTT. This gives the protein CASSGQGGPNSPLHF. The chain employs TRBV5-8 and TRBJ1-6; perhaps TRBD1 as D (5 bases). The CDR3 sequence is 15 residues long. Germline CDR1 reads SGHTS; CDR2 reads YDEGEE. The V and J ends lost 5 bases and 6 bases respectively, with 15 bases between them.

This chain uses TRBV6-1 with TRBJ1-1; TRBD1 agrees at 7 bases. Germline V gives CDR1 MNHNS, CDR2 SASEGT. Trimming at V came to 8 bases and at J to 6 bases, leaving 12 bases not matched to a gene. The CDR3 extends over 14 amino acids. For the CDR3, the DNA is TGTGCCAGCCCCTCCGACAGGGAGTGGGCTGAAGCTTTCTTT. It is translated as CASPSDREWAEAFF.